The clone carrying this T cell receptor beta chain was recorded only once. V was cut by 0 bases and J by 2 bases, with 14 bases left in between. CDR1 is LNHNV, CDR2 YYDKDF, per germline (reference sequence). CDR3 length: 17 residues. Authors' analysis steps: Amplification from reference gene primers served as the basis for estimated nucleated cell counts. Using immunoSEQ multiplex PCR, the repertoire was profiled, and TCRdb retains in-frame clones only, with some absent. The V and J calls and clone size are taken from that table; D and trimming were inferred from the DNA. Of around 300,000 clones in the sample, around 91% were seen once. These data belong to a study of blood T cell repertoires in COVID-19. Study at large: The study drew acute and convalescent COVID-19 samples from the United States, Italy and Spain. T cells, B-cell-depleted T cells, or PBMCs provided the cDNA or gDNA that served as material.

The TCR sequence derives from a woman aged 40-49 years with COVID-19, enrolled during active disease. The rearrangement links TRBV15 to TRBJ1-5; D unclear. Source material: peripheral blood. CDR3 protein: CATSRDKGVRGNQPQHF. The CDR3 DNA is TGTGCCACCAGCAGAGATAAGGGAGTTAGGGGCAATCAGCCCCAGCATTTT.